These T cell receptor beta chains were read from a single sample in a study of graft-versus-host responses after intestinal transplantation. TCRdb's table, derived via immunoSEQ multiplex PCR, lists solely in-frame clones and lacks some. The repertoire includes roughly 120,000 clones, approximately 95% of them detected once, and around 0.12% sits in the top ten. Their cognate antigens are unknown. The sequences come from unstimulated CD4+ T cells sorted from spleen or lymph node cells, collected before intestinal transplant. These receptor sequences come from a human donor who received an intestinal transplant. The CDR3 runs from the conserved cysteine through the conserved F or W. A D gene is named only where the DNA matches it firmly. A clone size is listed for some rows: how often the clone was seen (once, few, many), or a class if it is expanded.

CDR3 protein: CASKEGGYTYNEQFF
CDR3 DNA: TGTGCCAGCAAGGAAGGCGGATACACCTACAATGAGCAGTTCTTC
D gene: NA
clone size: NA
J gene: TRBJ2-1
V gene: TRBV6-5

CDR3 protein: CASSPGWSGYEQYF
CDR3 DNA: TGTGCCAGCAGCCCAGGCTGGTCTGGGTACGAGCAGTACTTC
D gene: NA
clone size: NA
J gene: TRBJ2-7
V gene: TRBV11-2

CDR3 protein: CASSQGQLYEQYF
CDR3 DNA: TGTGCCAGCAGCCAGGGCCAGCTCTACGAGCAGTACTTC
D gene: NA
clone size: NA
J gene: TRBJ2-7
V gene: TRBV28

CDR3 protein: CASRDRGEGANVLTF
CDR3 DNA: TGTGCCAGTAGAGACAGGGGTGAAGGGGCCAACGTCCTGACTTTC
D gene: TRBD1
clone size: few
J gene: TRBJ2-6
V gene: TRBV19

CDR3 protein: CAISERQGGNQPQHF
CDR3 DNA: TGTGCCATCAGTGAAAGGCAGGGGGGTAATCAGCCCCAGCATTTT
D gene: TRBD1
clone size: few
J gene: TRBJ1-5
V gene: TRBV10-3

CDR3 protein: CASSLMGTGGPALTEAFF
CDR3 DNA: TGTGCCAGCAGCTTAATGGGGACAGGGGGCCCGGCACTCACTGAAGCTTTCTTT
D gene: TRBD1
clone size: NA
J gene: TRBJ1-1
V gene: TRBV7-3

CDR3 protein: CASSLVGTSGIVYNEQFF
CDR3 DNA: TGTGCCAGCAGCTTAGTCGGGACTAGCGGGATTGTCTACAATGAGCAGTTCTTC
D gene: TRBD2
clone size: NA
J gene: TRBJ2-1
V gene: TRBV7-9

CDR3 protein: CASSEHRGLAGGEQYF
CDR3 DNA: TGTGCCAGCAGTGAGCACAGGGGGCTAGCGGGAGGCGAGCAGTACTTC
D gene: TRBD2
clone size: NA
J gene: TRBJ2-7
V gene: TRBV2

CDR3 protein: CASSPPLAGSYEQYF
CDR3 DNA: TGTGCCAGCTCACCCCCTCTTGCGGGATCCTACGAGCAGTACTTC
D gene: NA
clone size: NA
J gene: TRBJ2-7
V gene: TRBV18

CDR3 protein: CASSERLTGPGHYGYTF
CDR3 DNA: TGTGCCAGCAGTGAAAGATTGACAGGACCGGGGCACTATGGCTACACCTTC
D gene: NA
clone size: NA
J gene: TRBJ1-2
V gene: TRBV6-1

CDR3 protein: CSVEDRGVANYGYTF
CDR3 DNA: TGCAGCGTTGAAGATCGGGGAGTTGCTAACTATGGCTACACCTTC
D gene: NA
clone size: NA
J gene: TRBJ1-2
V gene: TRBV29-1

CDR3 protein: CASSFEGLAGGYEQFF
CDR3 DNA: TGTGCCAGCAGCTTTGAGGGACTAGCGGGAGGTTACGAGCAGTTCTTC
D gene: TRBD2
clone size: NA
J gene: TRBJ2-1
V gene: TRBV2

CDR3 protein: CASIRLPGYEQYF
CDR3 DNA: TGTGCCAGCATTAGACTTCCCGGCTACGAGCAGTACTTC
D gene: NA
clone size: NA
J gene: TRBJ2-7
V gene: TRBV28

CDR3 protein: CASTGPQETQYF
CDR3 DNA: TGTGCCTCTACCGGGCCTCAAGAGACCCAGTACTTC
D gene: NA
clone size: NA
J gene: TRBJ2-5
V gene: TRBV7-6

CDR3 protein: CASSYLDTEAFF
CDR3 DNA: TGTGCCAGCAGTTACCTGGACACTGAAGCTTTCTTT
D gene: NA
clone size: NA
J gene: TRBJ1-1
V gene: TRBV6-6

CDR3 protein: CASSFEGTGDEKLFF
CDR3 DNA: TGTGCCAGCAGTTTTGAAGGGACAGGGGATGAAAAACTGTTTTTT
D gene: TRBD1
clone size: few
J gene: TRBJ1-4
V gene: TRBV28

CDR3 protein: CASSHSGGGTGNTIYF
CDR3 DNA: TGCGCCAGCAGCCACTCCGGCGGGGGTACGGGAAACACCATATATTTT
D gene: NA
clone size: few
J gene: TRBJ1-3
V gene: TRBV4-1

CDR3 protein: CASSLALDSHNEQFF
CDR3 DNA: TGTGCCAGCAGCTTAGCTCTGGACAGCCACAATGAGCAGTTCTTC
D gene: NA
clone size: NA
J gene: TRBJ2-1
V gene: TRBV11-1

CDR3 protein: CASSPQGEAFF
CDR3 DNA: TGTGCCAGCTCACCTCAGGGGGAAGCTTTCTTT
D gene: NA
clone size: NA
J gene: TRBJ1-1
V gene: TRBV18

CDR3 protein: CASSLGQGADIQYF
CDR3 DNA: TGCGCCAGCAGCCTAGGACAGGGAGCGGACATTCAGTACTTC
D gene: TRBD1
clone size: NA
J gene: TRBJ2-4
V gene: TRBV5-1

CDR3 protein: CASSVGQQETQYF
CDR3 DNA: TGTGCCAGCAGCGTAGGACAGCAAGAGACCCAGTACTTC
D gene: NA
clone size: NA
J gene: TRBJ2-5
V gene: TRBV9

CDR3 protein: CASSPARDPGYEQYF
CDR3 DNA: TGTGCCAGCAGCCCAGCACGGGACCCAGGCTACGAGCAGTACTTC
D gene: NA
clone size: NA
J gene: TRBJ2-7
V gene: TRBV7-8

CDR3 protein: CAWSVPGKKETQYF
CDR3 DNA: TGTGCCTGGAGTGTTCCGGGGAAGAAAGAGACCCAGTACTTC
D gene: NA
clone size: NA
J gene: TRBJ2-5
V gene: TRBV30

CDR3 protein: CASSLEGGFYEQYF
CDR3 DNA: TGTGCCAGCAGCTTGGAGGGGGGCTTCTACGAGCAGTACTTC
D gene: NA
clone size: NA
J gene: TRBJ2-7
V gene: TRBV7-9

CDR3 protein: CASSHPGEQYF
CDR3 DNA: TGCGCCAGCAGTCATCCCGGCGAGCAGTACTTC
D gene: NA
clone size: NA
J gene: TRBJ2-7
V gene: TRBV10-2

CDR3 protein: CASSPHGSQNEQFF
CDR3 DNA: TGTGCCAGCAGTCCCCACGGGTCACAGAATGAGCAGTTCTTC
D gene: NA
clone size: NA
J gene: TRBJ2-1
V gene: TRBV2

CDR3 protein: CSVNSGNTIYF
CDR3 DNA: TGCAGCGTTAATTCTGGAAACACCATATATTTT
D gene: NA
clone size: once
J gene: TRBJ1-3
V gene: TRBV29-1

CDR3 protein: CASRRPGTMNTGELFF
CDR3 DNA: TGTGCCAGCAGAAGACCCGGGACAATGAACACCGGGGAGCTGTTTTTT
D gene: NA
clone size: NA
J gene: TRBJ2-2
V gene: TRBV28

CDR3 protein: CASTSSGTGSYGYTF
CDR3 DNA: TGTGCCAGTACTTCATCCGGGACAGGTTCCTATGGCTACACCTTC
D gene: TRBD1
clone size: NA
J gene: TRBJ1-2
V gene: TRBV19

CDR3 protein: CASSPGRGSSYEQYF
CDR3 DNA: TGCGCCAGTTCTCCGGGTAGGGGTAGTTCCTACGAGCAGTACTTC
D gene: NA
clone size: once
J gene: TRBJ2-7
V gene: TRBV4-1

CDR3 protein: CASNRGPGSGNTIYF
CDR3 DNA: TGTGCCAGTAACAGGGGGCCCGGCTCTGGAAACACCATATATTTT
D gene: TRBD1
clone size: NA
J gene: TRBJ1-3
V gene: TRBV6-5

CDR3 protein: CASSLRKPGTGAATNEKLFF
CDR3 DNA: TGCGCCAGCAGCTTACGAAAACCCGGGACAGGGGCTGCAACTAATGAAAAACTGTTTTTT
D gene: TRBD1
clone size: NA
J gene: TRBJ1-4
V gene: TRBV5-1

CDR3 protein: CASSARGNQPQHF
CDR3 DNA: TGTGCCAGCAGCGCCCGAGGCAATCAGCCCCAGCATTTT
D gene: NA
clone size: once
J gene: TRBJ1-5
V gene: TRBV7-8

CDR3 protein: CAWVGNRGRAREQYF
CDR3 DNA: TGTGCCTGGGTGGGGAATAGAGGGAGGGCCCGAGAGCAGTACTTC
D gene: TRBD2
clone size: NA
J gene: TRBJ2-7
V gene: TRBV30

CDR3 protein: CASSISIGPWETQYF
CDR3 DNA: TGTGCCAGCAGCATAAGCATAGGGCCTTGGGAGACCCAGTACTTC
D gene: NA
clone size: NA
J gene: TRBJ2-5
V gene: TRBV7-2

CDR3 protein: CASSLGTGINQPQHF
CDR3 DNA: TGCGCCAGCAGCTTGGGGACAGGGATTAATCAGCCCCAGCATTTT
D gene: TRBD1
clone size: NA
J gene: TRBJ1-5
V gene: TRBV5-1

CDR3 protein: CASSLRTGFGNTIYF
CDR3 DNA: TGTGCCAGCAGCTTACGGACAGGGTTTGGAAACACCATATATTTT
D gene: TRBD1
clone size: NA
J gene: TRBJ1-3
V gene: TRBV7-3

CDR3 protein: CASSQDRGDATFF
CDR3 DNA: TGCGCCAGCAGCCAAGATCGAGGGGACGCAACGTTCTTC
D gene: NA
clone size: NA
J gene: TRBJ2-1
V gene: TRBV4-1

CDR3 protein: CASSLDPRGGEQFF
CDR3 DNA: TGTGCCAGCAGTTTAGACCCCAGGGGGGGTGAGCAGTTCTTC
D gene: NA
clone size: NA
J gene: TRBJ2-1
V gene: TRBV28

CDR3 protein: CASSDFTDTQYF
CDR3 DNA: TGTGCCAGCAGTGATTTCACAGATACGCAGTATTTT
D gene: NA
clone size: NA
J gene: TRBJ2-3
V gene: TRBV25-1

CDR3 protein: CASTLGTLKGETQYF
CDR3 DNA: TGTGCCAGCACCCTAGGAACACTCAAGGGAGAGACCCAGTACTTC
D gene: NA
clone size: NA
J gene: TRBJ2-5
V gene: TRBV28

CDR3 protein: CASSSRGARDTQYF
CDR3 DNA: TGTGCCAGTAGTTCTCGGGGGGCGAGAGATACGCAGTATTTT
D gene: NA
clone size: NA
J gene: TRBJ2-3
V gene: TRBV19